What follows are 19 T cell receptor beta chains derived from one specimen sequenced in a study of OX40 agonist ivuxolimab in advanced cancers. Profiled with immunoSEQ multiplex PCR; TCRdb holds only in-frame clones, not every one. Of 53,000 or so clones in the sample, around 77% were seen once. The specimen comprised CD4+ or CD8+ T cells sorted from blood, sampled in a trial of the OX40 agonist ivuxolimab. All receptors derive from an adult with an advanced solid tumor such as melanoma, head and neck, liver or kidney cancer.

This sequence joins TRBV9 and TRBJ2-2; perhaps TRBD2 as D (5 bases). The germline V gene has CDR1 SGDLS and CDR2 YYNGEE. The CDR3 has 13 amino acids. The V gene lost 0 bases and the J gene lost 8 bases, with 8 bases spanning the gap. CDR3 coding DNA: TGTGCCAGCAGCGTAGTACTAGGTGGGGAGCTGTTTTTT. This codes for CASSVVLGGELFF.

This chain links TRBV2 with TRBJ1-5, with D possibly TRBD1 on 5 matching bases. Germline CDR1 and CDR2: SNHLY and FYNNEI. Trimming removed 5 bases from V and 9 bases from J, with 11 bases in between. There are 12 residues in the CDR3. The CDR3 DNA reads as TGTGCCAGCAGTTTGGGGGGTTCGCCCCAGCATTTT. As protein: CASSLGGSPQHF.

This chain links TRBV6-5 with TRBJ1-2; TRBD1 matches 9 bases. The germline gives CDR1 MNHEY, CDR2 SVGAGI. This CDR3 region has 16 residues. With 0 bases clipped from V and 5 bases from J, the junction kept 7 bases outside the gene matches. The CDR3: CASSYSKVDRGYGYTF. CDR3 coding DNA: TGTGCCAGCAGTTACTCGAAGGTGGACAGGGGATATGGCTACACCTTC.

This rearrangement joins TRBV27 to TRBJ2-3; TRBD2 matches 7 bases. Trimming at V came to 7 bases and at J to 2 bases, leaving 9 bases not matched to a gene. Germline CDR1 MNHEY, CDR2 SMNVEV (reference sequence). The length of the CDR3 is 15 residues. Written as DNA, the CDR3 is TGTGCCAGCACCTCGACTAGCTCGGCCACAGATACGCAGTATTTT. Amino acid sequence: CASTSTSSATDTQYF.

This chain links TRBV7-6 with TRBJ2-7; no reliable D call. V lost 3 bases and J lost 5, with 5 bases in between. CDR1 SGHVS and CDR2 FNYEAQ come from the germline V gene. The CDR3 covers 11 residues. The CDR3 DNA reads TGTGCCAGCAGCTTCCAAAACGAGCAGTACTTC. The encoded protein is CASSFQNEQYF.

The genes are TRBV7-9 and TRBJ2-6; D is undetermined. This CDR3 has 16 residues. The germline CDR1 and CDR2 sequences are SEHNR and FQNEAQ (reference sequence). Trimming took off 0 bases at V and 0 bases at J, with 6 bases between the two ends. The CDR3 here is CASSLAVGSGANVLTF. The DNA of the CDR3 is TGTGCCAGCAGCTTAGCGGTGGGCTCTGGGGCCAACGTCCTGACTTTC.

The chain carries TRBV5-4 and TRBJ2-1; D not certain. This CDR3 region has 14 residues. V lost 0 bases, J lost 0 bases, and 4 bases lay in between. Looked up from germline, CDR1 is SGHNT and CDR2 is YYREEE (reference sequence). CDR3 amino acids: CASSLANSYNEQFF. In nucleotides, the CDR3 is TGTGCCAGCAGCTTGGCCAACTCCTACAATGAGCAGTTCTTC.

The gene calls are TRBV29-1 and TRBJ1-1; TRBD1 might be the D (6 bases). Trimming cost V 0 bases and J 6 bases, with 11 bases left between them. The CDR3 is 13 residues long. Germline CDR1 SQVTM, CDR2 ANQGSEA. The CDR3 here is CSVEDLEGAEAFF. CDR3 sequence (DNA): TGCAGCGTTGAAGATCTAGAGGGGGCTGAAGCTTTCTTT.

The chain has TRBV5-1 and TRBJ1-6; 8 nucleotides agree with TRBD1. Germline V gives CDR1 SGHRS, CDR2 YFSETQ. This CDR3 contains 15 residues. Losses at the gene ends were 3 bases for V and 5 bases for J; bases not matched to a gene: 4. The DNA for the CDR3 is TGCGCCAGCAGCTCGGGACAGGTGGATAATTCACCCCTCCACTTT. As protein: CASSSGQVDNSPLHF.

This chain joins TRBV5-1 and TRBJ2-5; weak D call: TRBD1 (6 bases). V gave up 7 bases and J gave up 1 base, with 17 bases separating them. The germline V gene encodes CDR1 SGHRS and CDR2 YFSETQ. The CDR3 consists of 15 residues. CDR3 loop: CASQGQGGGQETQYF. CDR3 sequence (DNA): TGCGCCAGCCAGGGGCAGGGTGGGGGCCAAGAGACCCAGTACTTC.

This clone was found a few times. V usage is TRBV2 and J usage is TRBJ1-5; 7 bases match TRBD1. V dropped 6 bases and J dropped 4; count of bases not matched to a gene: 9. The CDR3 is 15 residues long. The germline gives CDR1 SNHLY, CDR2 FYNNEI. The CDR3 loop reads CASSQEWTGNQPQHF. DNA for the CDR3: TGTGCCAGCAGCCAAGAATGGACAGGAAATCAGCCCCAGCATTTT. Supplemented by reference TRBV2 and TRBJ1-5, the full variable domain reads EPEVTQTPSHQVTQMGQEVILRCVPISNHLYFYWYRQILGQKVEFLVSFYNNEISEKSEIFDDQFSVERPDGSNFTLKIRSTKLEDSAMYFCASSQEWTGNQPQHFGDGTRLSIL.

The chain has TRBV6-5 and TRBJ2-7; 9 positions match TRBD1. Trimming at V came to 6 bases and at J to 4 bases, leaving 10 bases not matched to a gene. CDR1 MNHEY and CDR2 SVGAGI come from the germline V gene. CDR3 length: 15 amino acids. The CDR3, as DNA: TGTGCCAGCAGCATAACAGGGGGCGACGGTTACGAGCAGTACTTC. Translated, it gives CASSITGGDGYEQYF.

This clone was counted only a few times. The CDR3 DNA reads as TGTGCCAGCAGTCCACCCCTCTATGGCTACACCTTC. Its protein is CASSPPLYGYTF. The chain recombines TRBV28 with TRBJ1-2; D unresolved. The CDR3 sequence is 12 residues long. CDR1 is MDHEN, CDR2 SYDVKM, per germline. V gave up 5 bases and J gave up 4 bases, with 8 bases separating them.

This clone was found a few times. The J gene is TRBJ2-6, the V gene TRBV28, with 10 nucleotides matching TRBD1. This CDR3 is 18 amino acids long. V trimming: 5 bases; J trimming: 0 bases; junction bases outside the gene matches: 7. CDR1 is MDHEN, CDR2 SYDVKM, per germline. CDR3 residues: CASSLGQGSLSGANVLTF. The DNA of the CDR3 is TGTGCCAGCAGTCTGGGACAGGGGTCACTCTCTGGGGCCAACGTCCTGACTTTC.

The CDR3 is CASSKSPPVDRAEQYF. Written as DNA, the CDR3 is TGCGCCAGCAGCAAGTCCCCTCCTGTGGACAGGGCCGAGCAGTACTTC. The genes are TRBV5-1 and TRBJ2-7; 8 bases align to TRBD1. Germline V gene lookup returns CDR1 SGHRS and CDR2 YFSETQ. Losses at the gene ends were 4 bases for V and 6 bases for J; bases not matched to a gene: 15. The CDR3 is made up of 16 amino acids.

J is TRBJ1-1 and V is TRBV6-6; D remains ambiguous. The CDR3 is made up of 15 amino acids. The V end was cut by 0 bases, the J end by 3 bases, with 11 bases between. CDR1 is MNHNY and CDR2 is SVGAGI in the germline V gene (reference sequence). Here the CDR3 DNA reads TGTGCCAGCAGTTACTCGGTTTTGTTTGACACTGAAGCTTTCTTT. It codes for CASSYSVLFDTEAFF.

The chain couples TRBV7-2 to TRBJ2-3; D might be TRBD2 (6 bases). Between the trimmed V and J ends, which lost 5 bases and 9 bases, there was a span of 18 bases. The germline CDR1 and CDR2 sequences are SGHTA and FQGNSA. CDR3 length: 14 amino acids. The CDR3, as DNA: TGTGCCAGCAGCCCCGGGGGAACGGGGTACACGCAGTATTTT. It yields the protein CASSPGGTGYTQYF.

The CDR3 region is CASSMGWGRSPAQTKNIQYF. The CDR3 DNA sequence: TGTGCCAGTAGTATGGGGTGGGGCAGGTCCCCAGCCCAAACCAAAAACATTCAGTACTTC. The chain uses TRBV19 and TRBJ2-4, with D possibly TRBD1 on 5 matching bases. Germline-derived CDR1 and CDR2 are LNHDA and SQIVND (reference sequence). The CDR3 is made up of 20 amino acids. V was clipped by 3 bases and J by 2 bases, with 26 bases between them.

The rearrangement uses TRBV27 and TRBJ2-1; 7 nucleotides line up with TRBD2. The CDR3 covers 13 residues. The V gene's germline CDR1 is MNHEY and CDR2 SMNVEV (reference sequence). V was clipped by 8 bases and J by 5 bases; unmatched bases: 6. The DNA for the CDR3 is TGTGCCAGCTTGAGCGGGGTTAACAATGAGCAGTTCTTC. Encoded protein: CASLSGVNNEQFF.